The 22 T cell receptor beta chains given below trace back to one sample, sequenced in a study of blood T cell repertoires in COVID-19. Sequenced by immunoSEQ multiplex PCR; TCRdb stores in-frame clones only, minus some. Among about 130,000 clones listed, 80% to 90% were seen once. The sequencing sample was made of peripheral blood. The receptors originated from a man aged 55 to 69 with COVID-19, enrolled during active disease.

The chain combines TRBV7-3 with TRBJ2-7; perhaps TRBD2 as D (6 bases). In germline, CDR1 is SGHTA, CDR2 FQGTGA. The CDR3 runs to 14 residues. The germline V and J ends were trimmed by 3 bases and 5 bases, with 14 bases remaining between them. CDR3 coding DNA: TGTGCCAGCAGCTTGGGGTTAGGAGGGGACGAGCAGTACTTC. It specifies CASSLGLGGDEQYF.

The chain has TRBV7-9 and TRBJ1-3, with 9 positions matching TRBD1. The CDR3 has 14 amino acids. V lost 4 bases, J lost 2 bases, and 0 bases stayed unmatched. Per germline, CDR1 SEHNR and CDR2 FQNEAQ (reference sequence). The CDR3 DNA follows: TGTGCCAGCAGCTGGACAGGGGCTGGAAACACCATATATTTT. It codes for CASSWTGAGNTIYF.

This chain uses TRBV18 with TRBJ1-4, with TRBD1 matching over 7 bases. CDR3 size: 14 residues. V lost 3 bases to trimming and J lost 6 bases; unmatched junction nucleotides: 4. The germline V gene has CDR1 KGHSH and CDR2 LQKENI. CDR3 in amino acids: CASSPTGRDEKLFF. The CDR3 coding sequence is TGTGCCAGCTCACCGACAGGGAGAGATGAAAAACTGTTTTTT. Complete variable domain (other parts from reference TRBV18 and TRBJ1-4): NAGVMQNPRHLVRRRGQEARLRCSPMKGHSHVYWYRQLPEEGLKFMVYLQKENIIDESGMPKERFSAEFPKEGPSILRIQQVVRGDSAAYFCASSPTGRDEKLFFGSGTQLSVL.

In this sample, this clone turned up a few times. This sequence joins TRBV6-5 and TRBJ1-5; D may be TRBD1 (6 bases). Germline V gene lookup returns CDR1 MNHEY and CDR2 SVGAGI. V was clipped by 10 bases and J by 0 bases, with 10 bases between them. The CDR3 consists of 13 residues. CDR3 sequence reads: CAIQGISNQPQHF. For the CDR3, the DNA is TGTGCCATCCAGGGGATTAGCAATCAGCCCCAGCATTTT.

Here the CDR3 reads CASSLNPQGHSYEQYF. DNA of the CDR3: TGTGCCAGCAGTTTAAACCCGCAGGGGCACTCCTACGAGCAGTACTTC. This chain joins TRBV28 and TRBJ2-7; perhaps TRBD1 as D (6 bases). V gave up 2 bases and J gave up 0 bases, with 14 bases separating them. This CDR3 is 16 amino acids long. Germline loops: CDR1 MDHEN, CDR2 SYDVKM.

This clone came up once. The chain is built from TRBV24-1 and TRBJ2-2, with D perhaps matching TRBD1 (5 bases). The V gene's germline CDR1 is KGHDR and CDR2 SFDVKD. The CDR3 length is 18 residues. V lost 4 bases to trimming and J lost 0 bases, with 17 bases between them. The CDR3 DNA reads as TGTGCCACCAGTGACGGAACCTACAGGAGCGCGAACACCGGGGAGCTGTTTTTT. It is translated as CATSDGTYRSANTGELFF.

This clone has a count of ten or more. CDR3 residues: CASSQRDRTTYEQYF. CDR3 sequence (DNA): TGTGCCAGCAGCCAAAGGGACAGGACGACCTACGAGCAGTACTTC. The chain is built from TRBV16 and TRBJ2-7; 8 positions agree with TRBD1. Germline V gene sequence: CDR1 KGHSY, CDR2 FQNENV. V was clipped by 2 bases and J by 2 bases; unmatched bases: 5. The CDR3 has 15 residues.

V is TRBV6-5 and J is TRBJ1-2, with 7 bases aligning to TRBD1. In germline, CDR1 is MNHEY, CDR2 SVGAGI. The CDR3 spans 12 residues. The V segment lost 6 bases and the J segment 8 bases; nucleotides outside the gene matches: 6. DNA of the CDR3: TGTGCCAGCAGGTACAGGGGTGGCGGCTACACCTTC. Translated: CASRYRGGGYTF.

The rearrangement uses TRBV6-5 and TRBJ1-5, with 11 bases matching TRBD1. The J segment lost 7 bases and the V segment lost 6 bases, leaving 8 bases of the junction unmatched. The CDR3 runs to 15 residues. Germline lookup yields CDR1 MNHEY and CDR2 SVGAGI. The CDR3 spells CASSRTGGARQPQHF. DNA for the CDR3: TGTGCCAGCAGCCGGACAGGGGGCGCGAGGCAGCCCCAGCATTTT.

The chain carries TRBV7-2 and TRBJ1-3; 7 bases line up with TRBD1. Germline V CDR1 and CDR2: SGHTA, FQGNSA. Trimming removed 3 bases from V and 4 bases from J; junction bases left unmatched: 12. The CDR3 is 17 residues long. The CDR3 sequence: CASSLVTGARGGNTIYF. CDR3 nucleotides: TGTGCCAGCAGCTTGGTTACAGGGGCAAGGGGCGGAAACACCATATATTTT.

This rearrangement joins TRBV24-1 to TRBJ1-2; D is possibly TRBD1 (6 bases). The V end was cut by 4 bases, the J end by 5 bases, with 7 bases between. Germline V gene data show CDR1 as KGHDR and CDR2 as SFDVKD. This CDR3 spans 12 amino acids. The CDR3 DNA reads TGTGCCACCAGTGACGGACAGTATGGCTACACCTTC. This codes for CATSDGQYGYTF.

V gene TRBV6-4 combines with J gene TRBJ2-2; D unresolved. This CDR3 has 13 residues. CDR1 and CDR2 (germline): MRHNA, SNTAGT. The V gene lost 4 bases and the J gene lost 4 bases, with 7 bases spanning the gap. The CDR3, as DNA: TGTGCCAGCAGTGCGAGTTTCACCGGGGAGCTGTTTTTT. It specifies CASSASFTGELFF.

The V gene is TRBV7-2, the J gene TRBJ2-7; D unclear. The CDR3 sequence is 14 residues long. Germline V CDR1 and CDR2: SGHTA, FQGNSA. Trimming cost V 3 bases and J 0 bases, with 9 bases left between them. The CDR3 DNA reads TGTGCCAGCAGCTTGCGGCGGAGCTCCTACGAGCAGTACTTC. It translates to CASSLRRSSYEQYF.

The chain uses TRBV4-1 and TRBJ1-4; no definite D call. CDR3 length: 15 amino acids. V gave up 0 bases and J gave up 4 bases, with 9 bases separating them. Looked up from germline, CDR1 is MGHRA and CDR2 is YSYEKL. The CDR3: CASSQERPGNEKLFF. For the CDR3, the DNA is TGCGCCAGCAGCCAAGAGCGGCCTGGTAATGAAAAACTGTTTTTT.

The J gene is TRBJ2-7, the V gene TRBV3-1 (or the pseudogene TRBV3-2); 9 bases line up with TRBD2. This CDR3 has 16 amino acids. V was clipped by 4 bases and J by 4 bases; unmatched bases: 11. Germline V lookup: CDR1 LGHDT, CDR2 YNNKEL (reference sequence). The CDR3 DNA sequence: TGTGCCAGCAGCCCGCAAGCGGGGGGCCGCCTTTACGAGCAGTACTTC. Its translation is CASSPQAGGRLYEQYF.

This chain uses TRBV11-1 with TRBJ2-3; D perhaps matches TRBD1 (5 bases). Germline CDR1 and CDR2: SGHAT and FQDESV (reference sequence). The CDR3 has 15 residues. V shed 6 bases and J shed 0 bases, with 13 bases lying between them. Here the CDR3 DNA reads TGTGCCAGCAGACAGGAAGGTCTAAGCACAGATACGCAGTATTTT. Translating it yields CASRQEGLSTDTQYF. Variable domain in full (rest from reference TRBV11-1 and TRBJ2-3): EAEVAQSPRYKITEKSQAVAFWCDPISGHATLYWYRQILGQGPELLVQFQDESVVDDSQLPKDRFSAERLKGVDSTLKIQPAELGDSAMYLCASRQEGLSTDTQYFGPGTRLTVL.

The chain has TRBV18 and TRBJ1-2; D is perhaps TRBD1 (5 bases). The CDR3 has 16 amino acids. CDR1 and CDR2 (germline): KGHSH, LQKENI. V was pared by 3 bases and J by 10 bases, with 24 bases between. CDR3 DNA: TGTGCCAGCTCACCCTCTTCTGACAGCGACCCTTCTCTCTACACCTTC. The encoded protein is CASSPSSDSDPSLYTF.

The rearrangement uses TRBV2 and TRBJ2-5; 8 bases line up with TRBD1. CDR3 length: 15 amino acids. Germline trimming cut 5 bases from V and 1 base from J; bases unmatched to any gene: 6. CDR1 is SNHLY, CDR2 FYNNEI, per germline. CDR3 region: CASSHDRGRQETQYF. The CDR3 nucleotides read TGTGCCAGCAGTCACGACAGGGGTCGCCAAGAGACCCAGTACTTC.

This clone was counted once. The V call is TRBV5-1, the J call TRBJ2-1; 9 nucleotides match TRBD1. Losses at the gene ends were 3 bases for V and 7 bases for J; bases not matched to a gene: 8. The V gene's germline CDR1 is SGHRS and CDR2 YFSETQ. This CDR3 is built from 15 residues. The chain's CDR3 is CASSWRGQGGNEQFF. In nucleotides, the CDR3 is TGCGCCAGCAGCTGGCGGGGACAGGGCGGGAATGAGCAGTTCTTC.

This clone has a single count. This chain connects TRBV19 to TRBJ1-1, with D unresolved. This CDR3 comprises 13 residues. V lost 9 bases and J lost 3, with 14 bases in between. CDR1 and CDR2 from the germline V gene are LNHDA and SQIVND (reference sequence). In DNA form, the CDR3 reads TGTGCCAGCGACGGGCGCGGGGACACTGAAGCTTTCTTT. Its protein is CASDGRGDTEAFF.

The chain links TRBV6-2 or TRBV6-3 to TRBJ2-3; 7 nucleotides agree with TRBD2. After removal of 0 bases from V and 0 bases from J, the junction contained 12 bases not matched to a gene. Germline-derived CDR1 and CDR2 are MNHEY and SVGEGT. The CDR3 contains 19 residues. CDR3 sequence: CASSYSIRDYPISTDTQYF. CDR3 sequence (DNA): TGTGCCAGCAGTTACTCAATCCGGGACTACCCGATTAGCACAGATACGCAGTATTTT.

This clone has a single count. V is TRBV5-4 and J is TRBJ1-2, with 8 bases lining up with TRBD1. The V gene end was trimmed by 4 bases and the J gene end by 8 bases; junction bases not matched to a gene: 4. CDR1 is SGHNT, CDR2 YYREEE, per germline (reference sequence). The CDR3 runs 12 residues. This chain's CDR3 is CASSLGDRGYTF. Written as DNA, the CDR3 is TGTGCCAGCAGCCTCGGGGACAGGGGCTACACCTTC.